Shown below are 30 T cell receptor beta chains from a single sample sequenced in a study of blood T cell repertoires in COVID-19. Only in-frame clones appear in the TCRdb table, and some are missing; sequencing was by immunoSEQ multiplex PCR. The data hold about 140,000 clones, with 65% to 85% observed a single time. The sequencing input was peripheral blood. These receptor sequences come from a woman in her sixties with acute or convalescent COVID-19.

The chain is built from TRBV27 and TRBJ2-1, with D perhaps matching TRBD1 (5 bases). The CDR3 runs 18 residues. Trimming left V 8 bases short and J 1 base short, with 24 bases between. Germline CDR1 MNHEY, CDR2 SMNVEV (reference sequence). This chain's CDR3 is CASGKTPGRAVSYNEQFF. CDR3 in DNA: TGTGCCAGCGGTAAGACCCCCGGCAGGGCAGTTTCCTACAATGAGCAGTTCTTC.

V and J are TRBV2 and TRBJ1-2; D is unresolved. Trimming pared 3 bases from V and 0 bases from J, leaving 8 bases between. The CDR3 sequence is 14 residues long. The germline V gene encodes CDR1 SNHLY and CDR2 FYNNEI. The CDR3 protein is CASSEEESNYGYTF. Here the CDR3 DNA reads TGTGCCAGCAGTGAGGAGGAATCTAACTATGGCTACACCTTC.

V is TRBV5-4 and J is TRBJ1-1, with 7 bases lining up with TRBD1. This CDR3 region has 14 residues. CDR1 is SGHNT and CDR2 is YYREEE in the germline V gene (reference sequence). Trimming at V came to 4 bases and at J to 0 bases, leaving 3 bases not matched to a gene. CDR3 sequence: CASSTGQLNTEAFF. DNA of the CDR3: TGTGCCAGCAGCACGGGACAGCTGAACACTGAAGCTTTCTTT.

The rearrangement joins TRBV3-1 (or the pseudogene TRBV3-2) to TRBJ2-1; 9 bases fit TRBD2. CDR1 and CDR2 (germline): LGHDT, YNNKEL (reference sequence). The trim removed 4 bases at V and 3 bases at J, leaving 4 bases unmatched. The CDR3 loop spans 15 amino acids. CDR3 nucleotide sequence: TGTGCCAGCAGCCTCCGACTAGCGGACTACAATGAGCAGTTCTTC. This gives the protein CASSLRLADYNEQFF.

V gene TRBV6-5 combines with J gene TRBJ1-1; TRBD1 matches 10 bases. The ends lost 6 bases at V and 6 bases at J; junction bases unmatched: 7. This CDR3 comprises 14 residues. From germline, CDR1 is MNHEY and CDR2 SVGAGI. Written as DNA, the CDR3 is TGTGCCAGCAGCCGACGACAGGGGGCCGCTGAAGCTTTCTTT. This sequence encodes CASSRRQGAAEAFF.

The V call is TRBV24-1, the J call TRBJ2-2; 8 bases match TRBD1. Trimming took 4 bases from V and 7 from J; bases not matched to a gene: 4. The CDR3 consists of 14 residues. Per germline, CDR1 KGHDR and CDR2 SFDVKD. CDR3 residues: CATSEQDRGGELFF. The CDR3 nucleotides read TGTGCCACCAGTGAGCAAGACAGGGGCGGGGAGCTGTTTTTT.

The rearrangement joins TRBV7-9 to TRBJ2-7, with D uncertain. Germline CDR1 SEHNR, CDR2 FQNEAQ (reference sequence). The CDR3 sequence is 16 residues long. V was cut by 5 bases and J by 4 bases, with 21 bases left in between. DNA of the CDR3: TGTGCCAGCAGCCAACATCCGGGTCGAAAACCTTACGAGCAGTACTTC. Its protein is CASSQHPGRKPYEQYF.

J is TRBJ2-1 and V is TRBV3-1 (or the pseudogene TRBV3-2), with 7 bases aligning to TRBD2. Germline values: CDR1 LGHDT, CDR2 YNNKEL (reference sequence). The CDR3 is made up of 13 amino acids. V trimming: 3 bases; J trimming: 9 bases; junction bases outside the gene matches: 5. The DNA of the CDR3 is TGTGCCAGCAGCCAGACTAGCTCCGGTGAGCAGTTCTTC. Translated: CASSQTSSGEQFF.

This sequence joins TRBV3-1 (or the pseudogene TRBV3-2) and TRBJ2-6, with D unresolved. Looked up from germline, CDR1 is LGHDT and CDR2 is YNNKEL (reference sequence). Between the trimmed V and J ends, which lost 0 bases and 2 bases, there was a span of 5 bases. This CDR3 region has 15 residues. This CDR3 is CASSQERAGANVLTF. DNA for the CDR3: TGTGCCAGCAGCCAAGAACGGGCTGGGGCCAACGTCCTGACTTTC.

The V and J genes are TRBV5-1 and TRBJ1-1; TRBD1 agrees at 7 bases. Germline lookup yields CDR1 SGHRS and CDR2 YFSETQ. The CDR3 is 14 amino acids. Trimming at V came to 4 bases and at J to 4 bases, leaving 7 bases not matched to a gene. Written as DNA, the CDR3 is TGCGCCAGCAGCCACGACAGGGTGGGCACTGAAGCTTTCTTT. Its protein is CASSHDRVGTEAFF.

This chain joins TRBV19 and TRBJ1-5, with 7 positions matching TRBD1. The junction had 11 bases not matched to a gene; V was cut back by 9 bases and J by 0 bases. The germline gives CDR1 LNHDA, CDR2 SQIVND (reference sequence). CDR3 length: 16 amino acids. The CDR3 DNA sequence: TGTGCCAGCAAGGGACAGAGGGGTTATAGCAATCAGCCCCAGCATTTT. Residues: CASKGQRGYSNQPQHF.

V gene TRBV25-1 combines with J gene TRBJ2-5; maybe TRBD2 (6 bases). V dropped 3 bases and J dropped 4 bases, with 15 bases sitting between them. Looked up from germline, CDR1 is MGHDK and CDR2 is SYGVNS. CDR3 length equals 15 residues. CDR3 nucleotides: TGTGCCAGCAGTGATCCTCGCGGGGCTGGAGAGACCCAGTACTTC. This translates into CASSDPRGAGETQYF. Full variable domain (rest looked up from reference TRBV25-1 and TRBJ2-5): EADIYQTPRYLVIGTGKKITLECSQTMGHDKMYWYQQDPGMELHLIHYSYGVNSTEKGDLSSESTVSRIRTEHFPLTLESARPSHTSQYLCASSDPRGAGETQYFGPGTRLLVL.

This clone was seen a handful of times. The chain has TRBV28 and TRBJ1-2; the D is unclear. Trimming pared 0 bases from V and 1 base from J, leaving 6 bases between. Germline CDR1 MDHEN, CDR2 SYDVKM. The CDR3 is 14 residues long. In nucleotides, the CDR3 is TGTGCCAGCAGTTTATGGCGGGTTAACTATGGCTACACCTTC. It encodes CASSLWRVNYGYTF.

The CDR3 DNA is TGTGCCAGCAGCTATCAATCGAACACTGAAGCTTTCTTT. This encodes CASSYQSNTEAFF. This chain connects TRBV5-8 to TRBJ1-1; unclear D gene. Germline-derived CDR1 and CDR2 are SGHTS and YDEGEE. Trimming cost V 3 bases and J 1 base, with 7 bases left between them. There are 13 residues in the CDR3.

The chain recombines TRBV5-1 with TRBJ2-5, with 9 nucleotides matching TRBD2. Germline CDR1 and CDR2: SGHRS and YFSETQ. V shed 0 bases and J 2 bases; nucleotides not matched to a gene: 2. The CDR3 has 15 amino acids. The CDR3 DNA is TGCGCCAGCAGCTTGGAGACTAGCGGACAAGAGACCCAGTACTTC. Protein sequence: CASSLETSGQETQYF.

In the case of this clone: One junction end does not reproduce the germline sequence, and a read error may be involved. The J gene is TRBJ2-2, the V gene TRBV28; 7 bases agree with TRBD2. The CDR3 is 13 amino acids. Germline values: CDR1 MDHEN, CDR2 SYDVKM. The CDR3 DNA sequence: TGTGCCAGCAGCGGGAGGAACGCCGGGGAGCTGTTTTTT. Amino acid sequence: CASSGRNAGELFF.

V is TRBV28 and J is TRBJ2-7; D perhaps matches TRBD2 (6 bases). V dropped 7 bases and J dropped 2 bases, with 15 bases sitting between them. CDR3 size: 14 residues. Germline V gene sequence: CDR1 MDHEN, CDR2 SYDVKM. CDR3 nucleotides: TGTGCCAGCATCCGCGGGGCGGGGACCTACGAGCAGTACTTC. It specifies CASIRGAGTYEQYF.

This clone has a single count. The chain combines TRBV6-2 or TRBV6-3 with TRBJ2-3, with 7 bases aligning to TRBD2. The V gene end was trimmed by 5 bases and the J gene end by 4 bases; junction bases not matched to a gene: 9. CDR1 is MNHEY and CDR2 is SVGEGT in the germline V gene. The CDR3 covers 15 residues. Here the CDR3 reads CASSDRGGRADTQYF. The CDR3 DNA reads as TGTGCCAGCAGTGACCGGGGAGGGCGGGCAGATACGCAGTATTTT.

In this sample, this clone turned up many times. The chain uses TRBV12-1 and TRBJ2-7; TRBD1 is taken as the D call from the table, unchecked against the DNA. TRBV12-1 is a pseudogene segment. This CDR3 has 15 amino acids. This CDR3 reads CASSFRTDGTYEQYF. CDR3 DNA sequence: TGTGCCAGCAGCTTTCGCACAGACGGTACCTACGAGCAGTACTTC.

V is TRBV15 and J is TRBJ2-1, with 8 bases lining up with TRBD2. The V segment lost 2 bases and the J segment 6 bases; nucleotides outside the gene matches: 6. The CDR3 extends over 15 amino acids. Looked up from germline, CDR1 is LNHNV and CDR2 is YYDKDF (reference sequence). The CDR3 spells CATSRQGLVGNEQFF. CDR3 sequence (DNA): TGTGCCACCAGCAGACAGGGACTAGTGGGCAATGAGCAGTTCTTC.

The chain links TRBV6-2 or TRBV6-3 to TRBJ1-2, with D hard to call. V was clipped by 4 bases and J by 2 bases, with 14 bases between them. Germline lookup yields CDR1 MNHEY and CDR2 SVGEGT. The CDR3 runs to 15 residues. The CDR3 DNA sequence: TGTGCCAGCAGTTCTCCGCGGGAGGCCAACTATGGCTACACCTTC. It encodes CASSSPREANYGYTF.

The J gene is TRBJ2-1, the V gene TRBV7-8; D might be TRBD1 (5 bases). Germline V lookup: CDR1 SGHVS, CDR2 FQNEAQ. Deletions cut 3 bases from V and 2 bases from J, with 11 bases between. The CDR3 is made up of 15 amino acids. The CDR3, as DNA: TGTGCCAGCAGCTTGAAAAGGGGCCCCTACAATGAGCAGTTCTTC. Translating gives CASSLKRGPYNEQFF.

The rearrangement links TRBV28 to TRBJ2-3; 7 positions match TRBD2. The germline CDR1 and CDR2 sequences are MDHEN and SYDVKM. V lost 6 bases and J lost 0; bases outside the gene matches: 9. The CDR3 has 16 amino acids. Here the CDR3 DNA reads TGTGCCAGCAGGGGCGGGTTGCGGGGGAGCACAGATACGCAGTATTTT. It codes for CASRGGLRGSTDTQYF.

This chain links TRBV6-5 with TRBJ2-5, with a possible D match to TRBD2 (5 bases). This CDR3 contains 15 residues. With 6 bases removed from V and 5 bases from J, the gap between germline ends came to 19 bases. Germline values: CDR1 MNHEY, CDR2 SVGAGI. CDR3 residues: CASRQSGTGGETQYF. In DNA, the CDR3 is TGTGCCAGCAGACAAAGCGGAACCGGCGGGGAGACCCAGTACTTC.

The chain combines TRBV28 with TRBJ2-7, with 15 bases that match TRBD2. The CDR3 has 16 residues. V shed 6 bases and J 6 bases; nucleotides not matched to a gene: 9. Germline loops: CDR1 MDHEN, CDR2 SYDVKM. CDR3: CASRDPGLAGGLEQYF. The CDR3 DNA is TGTGCCAGCAGGGACCCGGGACTAGCGGGAGGACTCGAGCAGTACTTC. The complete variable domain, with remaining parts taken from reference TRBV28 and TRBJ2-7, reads DVKVTQSSRYLVKRTGEKVFLECVQDMDHENMFWYRQDPGLGLRLIYFSYDVKMKEKGDIPEGYSVSREKKERFSLILESASTNQTSMYLCASRDPGLAGGLEQYFGPGTRLTVT.

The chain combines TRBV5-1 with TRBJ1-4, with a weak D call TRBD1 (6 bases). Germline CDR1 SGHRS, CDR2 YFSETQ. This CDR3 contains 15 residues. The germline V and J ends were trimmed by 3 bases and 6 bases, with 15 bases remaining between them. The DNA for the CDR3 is TGCGCCAGCAGCTGGGGGCGCGGGCGGGATGAAAAACTGTTTTTT. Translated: CASSWGRGRDEKLFF.

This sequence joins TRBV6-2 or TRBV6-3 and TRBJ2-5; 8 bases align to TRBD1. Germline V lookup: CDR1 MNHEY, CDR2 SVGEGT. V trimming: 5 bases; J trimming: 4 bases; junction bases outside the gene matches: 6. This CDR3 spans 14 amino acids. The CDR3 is CASSRQGKAETQYF. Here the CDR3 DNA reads TGTGCCAGCAGTCGACAGGGGAAGGCAGAGACCCAGTACTTC.

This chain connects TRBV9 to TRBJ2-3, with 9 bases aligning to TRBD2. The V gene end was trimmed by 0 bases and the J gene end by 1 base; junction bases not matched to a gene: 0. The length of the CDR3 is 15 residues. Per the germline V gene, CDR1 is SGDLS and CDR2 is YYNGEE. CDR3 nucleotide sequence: TGTGCCAGCAGCGTAGGGACTAGCGGCACAGATACGCAGTATTTT. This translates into CASSVGTSGTDTQYF.

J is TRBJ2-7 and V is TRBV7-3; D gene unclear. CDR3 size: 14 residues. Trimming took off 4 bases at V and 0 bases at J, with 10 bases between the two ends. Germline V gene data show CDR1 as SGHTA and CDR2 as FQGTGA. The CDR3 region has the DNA TGTGCCAGCAGCTCAGACTCCAACTCCTACGAGCAGTACTTC. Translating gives CASSSDSNSYEQYF.

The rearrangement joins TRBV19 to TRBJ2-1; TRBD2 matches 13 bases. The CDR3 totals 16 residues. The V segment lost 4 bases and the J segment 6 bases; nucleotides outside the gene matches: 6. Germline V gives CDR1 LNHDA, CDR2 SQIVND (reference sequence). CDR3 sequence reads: CASSNQGLAGINEQFF. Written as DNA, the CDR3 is TGTGCCAGTAGTAACCAGGGACTAGCGGGAATCAATGAGCAGTTCTTC.